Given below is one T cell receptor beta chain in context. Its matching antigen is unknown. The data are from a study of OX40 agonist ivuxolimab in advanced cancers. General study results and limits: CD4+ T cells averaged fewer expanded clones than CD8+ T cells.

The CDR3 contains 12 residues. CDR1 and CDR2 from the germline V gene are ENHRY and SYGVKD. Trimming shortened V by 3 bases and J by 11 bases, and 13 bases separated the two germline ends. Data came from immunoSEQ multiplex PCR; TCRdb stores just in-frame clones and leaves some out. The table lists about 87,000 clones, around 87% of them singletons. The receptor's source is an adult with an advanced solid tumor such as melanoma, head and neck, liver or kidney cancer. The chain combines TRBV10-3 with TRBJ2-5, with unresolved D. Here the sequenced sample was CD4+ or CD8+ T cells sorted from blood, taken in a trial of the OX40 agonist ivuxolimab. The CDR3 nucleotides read TGTGCCATCAGTGACAGCCTAGATGAGCAGTACTTC. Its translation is CAISDSLDEQYF.